The rows below give T cell receptor beta chains drawn from one sample of a study of tumor-infiltrating lymphocytes in primary liver carcinoma. TCRdb used MiXCR to reprocess the multiplex PCR reads, holding one entry per CDR3 protein. Seen here are roughly 100,000 distinct CDR3 sequences, roughly 80% observed once, and the top ten hold about a fifth. What was sequenced was liver tumor tissue from sampling region 3. These receptors originate from a man in his forties with primary liver carcinoma and hepatitis B virus infection. Both conserved end residues are part of each CDR3. The D gene is left open where the match is weak. Clone sizes are given selectively: once, few, many, or a class where the clone is expanded.

CDR3,DNA,J,length,V,size,D
CVSSSPTSGSFNEQFF,TGTGTCAGCAGTTCCCCGACTAGCGGGAGTTTCAATGAACAGTTCTTC,TRBJ2-1,16,TRBV28,.,TRBD2
CASQPGTGGEMGNSPLHF,TGCGCCAGTCAACCCGGCACAGGGGGCGAGATGGGGAATTCACCCCTCCACTTT,TRBJ1-6,18,TRBV28,.,TRBD1
CAIGPTGTSGSGDTQYF,TGTGCCATCGGCCCGACCGGGACTAGCGGGAGTGGAGATACGCAGTATTTT,TRBJ2-3,17,TRBV5-5,once,TRBD2
CASSFHGLNTEAFF,TGTGCCAGTAGCTTTCACGGATTAAACACTGAAGCTTTCTTT,TRBJ1-1,14,TRBV5-6,few,.
CSARDWRTRRLDEQFF,TGCAGTGCTAGAGATTGGAGGACTAGACGATTGGATGAGCAGTTCTTC,TRBJ2-1,16,TRBV20-1,.,TRBD2
CSVPGHGGYAF,TGCAGCGTCCCAGGACATGGAGGCTACGCCTTC,TRBJ1-2,11,TRBV29-1,.,.
CASGRTSGSFYEQYF,TGTGCCAGCGGCCGGACTAGCGGGAGTTTCTACGAACAGTACTTC,TRBJ2-7,15,TRBV7-9,.,TRBD2
CSVAPGWGMNAEASF,TGCAGCGTCGCCCCTGGGTGGGGGATGAACGCTGAAGCTTCCTTT,TRBJ1-1,15,TRBV29-1,.,.
CSVGGTGPPRETHYF,TGCAGTGTTGGGGGGACAGGACCTCCGAGGGAGACTCACTACTTC,TRBJ2-5,15,TRBV29-1,few,TRBD1
CTRSYSFGRAEAFF,TGTACCCGCAGTTACTCGTTCGGGAGGGCTGAAGCTTTCTTT,TRBJ1-1,14,TRBV6-5,.,.
CASCGQGFSGNTIYF,TGTGCCAGCTGTGGACAGGGATTCTCTGGAAACACCATATATTTT,TRBJ1-3,15,TRBV12-3/TRBV12-4,.,TRBD1
CASSPLMSNTQYF,TGTGCCAGCTCCCCCCTGATGTCAAATACCCAGTATTTT,TRBJ2-3,13,TRBV18,.,.
CASSSRGTDMRYF,TGTGCCAGCAGTTCGAGGGGCACAGATATGCGGTATTTT,TRBJ2-3,13,TRBV12-3/TRBV12-4,few,.
CTSRSILGTSGRGEEVFF,TGTACCAGCAGATCGATCCTCGGGACTAGCGGGAGAGGTGAGGAGGTGTTTTTT,TRBJ2-2,18,TRBV6-5,.,TRBD2
CASCWGGHAGELFF,TGTGCCAGCTGTTGGGGGGGGCACGCCGGGGAGCTGTTTTTT,TRBJ2-2,14,TRBV12-3/TRBV12-4,.,.
CAISYSESSYNEQFF,TGTGCCATCAGCTACTCGGAGAGCTCCTACAATGAGCAGTTCTTC,TRBJ2-1,15,TRBV6-2/TRBV6-3,.,.
CGMDSSGNSIYF,TGCGGGATGGACAGCTCTGGAAACAGCATATATTTT,TRBJ1-3,12,TRBV29-1,.,.
CASSKGRGRNTF,TGTGCCAGTAGTAAAGGCAGGGGGCGGAACACCTTC,TRBJ1-2,12,TRBV6-1,.,TRBD1
CSFQATSTDTQYF,TGCAGCTTCCAGGCAACAAGCACAGATACGCAGTATTTT,TRBJ2-3,13,TRBV29-1,.,.
CVSSLFYRQGQETLYF,TGTGTCAGCAGTTTATTCTACCGACAGGGCCAAGAGACCCTGTACTTC,TRBJ2-5,16,TRBV28,.,TRBD1
CANSLLGTGGAESYGYTF,TGTGCCAACAGTTTATTGGGGACAGGGGGCGCAGAGAGCTATGGCTACACCTTC,TRBJ1-2,18,TRBV6-6,once,TRBD1
CSVGISMANTGELFF,TGCAGCGTTGGGATTAGCATGGCGAACACCGGGGAGCTGTTTTTT,TRBJ2-2,15,TRBV29-1,.,.
CASSLARETHYF,TGTGCTAGCAGTTTAGCGCGTGAGACCCATTACTTC,TRBJ2-5,12,TRBV12-3/TRBV12-4,few,.
CVSSSAGPAFF,TGTGTCAGTAGTTCGGCAGGGCCAGCTTTCTTT,TRBJ1-1,11,TRBV6-2/TRBV6-3,.,.
CTTSTSGTEKLFF,TGTACCACCAGTACCTCCGGGACGGAAAAACTGTTTTTT,TRBJ1-4,13,TRBV12-3/TRBV12-4,.,.
CVSSQFPPPADNEQFF,TGCGTCAGCAGCCAATTTCCCCCCCCTGCGGACAATGAGCAGTTCTTC,TRBJ2-1,16,TRBV4-3,.,.
CASSLTSGRAGERFF,TGTGCCAGCAGCCTGACTAGCGGGAGGGCCGGGGAGCGGTTTTTT,TRBJ2-2,15,TRBV13,.,TRBD2
CASSDAGITKNVQYF,TGTGCCAGCAGTGACGCGGGGATAACCAAAAACGTCCAGTACTTC,TRBJ2-4,15,TRBV6-1,.,.
CASSYEAPYEPYF,TGTGCCAGCAGTTACGAGGCACCCTACGAGCCATACTTC,TRBJ2-7,13,TRBV6-2/TRBV6-3,.,.
CASSPGGGVTDTQYF,TGTGCCAGCAGTCCAGGAGGGGGAGTCACAGATACGCAGTATTTT,TRBJ2-3,15,TRBV11-3,.,.
CASAWGLAGVSDMRYF,TGTGCCAGCGCCTGGGGACTAGCGGGAGTCAGCGATATGCGGTATTTT,TRBJ2-3,16,TRBV12-3/TRBV12-4,.,TRBD2
CASSLREWNSGGAYNEQFF,TGCGCCAGCAGCTTGCGAGAATGGAATAGCGGAGGAGCCTACAATGAGCAGTTCTTC,TRBJ2-1,19,TRBV5-1,.,.
CASSLTRTSGRALHEQYF,TGTGCCAGCAGTTTAACGAGGACTAGCGGGAGGGCCCTGCATGAGCAGTACTTC,TRBJ2-7,18,TRBV6-2/TRBV6-3,.,TRBD2
CNDEGLRGYTF,TGCAACGATGAGGGTCTTCGTGGCTACACCTTC,TRBJ1-2,11,TRBV29-1,.,.
CTSSQGLGDLTYNEQFF,TGCACCAGTAGCCAAGGGCTCGGTGACCTTACCTACAATGAGCAGTTCTTC,TRBJ2-1,17,TRBV4-3,.,.
CASSLAGGADMQYF,TGTGCCAGCAGTTTGGCCGGAGGCGCAGATATGCAGTATTTT,TRBJ2-3,14,TRBV6-5,.,.
CASSHSPEQAYTDTQYF,TGTGCCAGCAGTCATTCTCCCGAACAGGCGTACACAGATACGCAGTATTTT,TRBJ2-3,17,TRBV6-6,.,.
CVSSSLDRGNTEAFF,TGTGTCAGCAGCTCCCTAGACAGGGGGAACACTGAAGCTTTTTTT,TRBJ1-1,15,TRBV5-6,.,TRBD1
CASSETEDRGRLF,TGTGCCAGCAGTGAGACTGAGGACAGGGGTAGGCTTTTC,TRBJ2-1,13,TRBV6-1,.,TRBD1
CAPSAGYEQYF,TGTGCCCCCAGCGCCGGTTACGAGCAGTATTTC,TRBJ2-7,11,TRBV6-2/TRBV6-3,.,.
CASNYPTEAYEQYF,TGTGCCAGCAACTACCCGACGGAGGCCTACGAGCAGTACTTC,TRBJ2-7,14,TRBV11-2,few,.
CATRQGGTSYEQYF,TGTGCCACCCGACAGGGGGGGACTTCCTACGAGCAGTACTTC,TRBJ2-7,14,TRBV11-3,.,TRBD1
CASSEQGVADIQYF,TGTGCCAGCAGTGAACAGGGTGTCGCAGATATTCAGTATTTT,TRBJ2-3,14,TRBV6-4,.,.
CARSSTSANTGKRSF,TGTGCCAGAAGCTCGACTAGCGCGAACACCGGGAAGCGGTCTTTT,TRBJ2-2,15,TRBV5-4,.,TRBD2
CASSLRWTGEDEQYF,TGTGCCAGTAGCTTACGTTGGACAGGGGAAGACGAGCAGTACTTC,TRBJ2-7,15,TRBV11-2,few,TRBD1
CASNSHPGQDTIYF,TGTGCTAGCAATTCGCATCCGGGACAGGACACCATATATTTT,TRBJ1-3,14,TRBV6-2/TRBV6-3,once,TRBD1
CASSPPRSPQETQYF,TGTGCCAGCAGCCCACCTCGCTCGCCCCAAGAGACCCAGTACTTC,TRBJ2-5,15,TRBV28,many,.
CASTSSWGSQETQCF,TGTGCCAGCACCAGTAGTTGGGGGAGCCAAGAGACCCAGTGCTTC,TRBJ2-5,15,TRBV9,.,.